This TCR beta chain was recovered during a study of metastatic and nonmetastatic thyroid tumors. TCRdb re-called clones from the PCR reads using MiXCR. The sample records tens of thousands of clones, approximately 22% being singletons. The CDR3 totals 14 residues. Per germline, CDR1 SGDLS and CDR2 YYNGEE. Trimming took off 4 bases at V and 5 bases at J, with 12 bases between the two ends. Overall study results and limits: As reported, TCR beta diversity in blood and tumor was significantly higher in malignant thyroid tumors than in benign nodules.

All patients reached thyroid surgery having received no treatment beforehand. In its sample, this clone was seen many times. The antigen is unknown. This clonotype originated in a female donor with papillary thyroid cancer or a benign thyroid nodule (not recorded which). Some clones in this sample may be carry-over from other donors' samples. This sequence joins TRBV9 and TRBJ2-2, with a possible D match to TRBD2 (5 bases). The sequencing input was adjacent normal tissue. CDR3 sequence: CASSPGDGTGELFF. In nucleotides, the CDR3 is TGTGCCAGCAGCCCCGGGGATGGAACCGGGGAGCTGTTTTTT. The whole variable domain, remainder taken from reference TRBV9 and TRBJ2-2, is DSGVTQTPKHLITATGQRVTLRCSPRSGDLSVYWYQQSLDQGLQFLIQYYNGEERAKGNILERFSAQQFPDLHSELNLSSLELGDSALYFCASSPGDGTGELFFGEGSRLTVL.